These 15 T cell receptor beta chains were all obtained from the same sample, sequenced in a study of cytomegalovirus exposure and HLA in healthy donors. Use of 60 Vbeta and 13 Jbeta primers characterized the PCR. Repertoires were generated with immunoSEQ multiplex PCR, while TCRdb's copy carries only in-frame clones and drops some. The profile shows some 170,000 clones, around three quarters of them singletons. Sequencing was performed on PBMCs. Every receptor here comes from a middle-aged woman in good health and CMV-seronegative.

The rearrangement uses TRBV25-1 and TRBJ2-7; possibly TRBD1 for D (5 bases). This CDR3 contains 12 residues. Trimming stripped 2 bases from V and 3 bases from J, with 5 bases between. Germline V gene data show CDR1 as MGHDK and CDR2 as SYGVNS. The CDR3 sequence: CASSERGYEQYF. Written as DNA, the CDR3 is TGTGCCAGCAGTGAAAGGGGCTACGAGCAGTACTTC.

The V gene is TRBV7-9, the J gene TRBJ2-5, with D possibly matching TRBD2 (5 bases). Trimming removed 0 bases from V and 5 bases from J, with 16 bases in between. CDR1 and CDR2 from the germline V gene are SEHNR and FQNEAQ (reference sequence). The CDR3 covers 16 residues. The CDR3 DNA sequence: TGTGCCAGCAGCTTAGCTTGGAGCGGACCTCAGGAGACCCAGTACTTC. Protein: CASSLAWSGPQETQYF.

This clone was observed a few times. This sequence joins TRBV25-1 and TRBJ2-3; 7 bases fit TRBD2. V lost 1 base to trimming and J lost 4 bases; unmatched junction nucleotides: 11. The germline CDR1 and CDR2 sequences are MGHDK and SYGVNS. The CDR3 has 17 amino acids. In DNA form, the CDR3 reads TGTGCCAGCAGTGAATTGGGACCTAGCGGTGGGGCAGATACGCAGTATTTT. This gives the protein CASSELGPSGGADTQYF.

The chain has TRBV19 and TRBJ2-1, with 10 positions matching TRBD1. The V gene's germline CDR1 is LNHDA and CDR2 SQIVND (reference sequence). Unmatched junction bases numbered 6, after V lost 8 bases and J lost 2 bases. The CDR3 consists of 15 residues. The CDR3 region has the DNA TGTGCCAGTCTTAGACAGGGGGCAACCTACAATGAGCAGTTCTTC. Protein sequence: CASLRQGATYNEQFF.

This clone turned up a few times. This rearrangement joins TRBV6-5 to TRBJ1-1, with TRBD1 as a possible D gene (5 bases). The CDR3 totals 14 residues. Germline loops: CDR1 MNHEY, CDR2 SVGAGI. The V end lost 8 bases, the J end lost 11 bases, and 24 bases lay between the germline ends. CDR3 DNA: TGTGCCAGCTTTTCCGACGGAAAATTCAAGGGGGCTTTCTTT. Translated, it gives CASFSDGKFKGAFF.

The V gene is TRBV9, the J gene TRBJ1-5; possibly TRBD1 for D (5 bases). Germline-derived CDR1 and CDR2 are SGDLS and YYNGEE. Between the trimmed V and J ends, which lost 3 bases and 6 bases, there was a span of 13 bases. There are 14 residues in the CDR3. The CDR3 region has the DNA TGTGCCAGCAGCGCCGGGGGTTCCAGTCAGCCCCAGCATTTT. Its protein is CASSAGGSSQPQHF.

Only one count was recorded for this clone. This sequence joins TRBV28 and TRBJ1-1; 8 bases map to TRBD1. V shed 6 bases and J 1 base; nucleotides not matched to a gene: 4. CDR3 length: 14 amino acids. CDR1 MDHEN and CDR2 SYDVKM come from the germline V gene. CDR3 region: CASRPTGGNTEAFF. The CDR3 nucleotides read TGTGCCAGCAGACCCACAGGGGGGAACACTGAAGCTTTCTTT.

V is TRBV28 and J is TRBJ2-1, with D perhaps TRBD2 (6 bases). V was cut by 7 bases and J by 9 bases, with 19 bases left in between. Germline-derived CDR1 and CDR2 are MDHEN and SYDVKM. This CDR3 comprises 14 residues. The DNA for the CDR3 is TGTGCCAGCAATCTGGGGGTAGCGGTAGGTGAGCAGTTCTTC. Protein sequence: CASNLGVAVGEQFF.

This chain uses TRBV30 with TRBJ2-3; TRBD2 aligns across 7 bases. The CDR3 totals 13 residues. Germline V CDR1 and CDR2: GTSNPN, SVGIG (reference sequence). The J segment lost 5 bases and the V segment lost 5 bases, leaving 7 bases of the junction unmatched. CDR3 residues: CAWRGRGVDTQYF. In nucleotides, the CDR3 is TGTGCCTGGCGCGGGAGAGGAGTAGATACGCAGTATTTT.

J is TRBJ2-3 and V is TRBV30; possibly TRBD2 for D (5 bases). Germline V gene sequence: CDR1 GTSNPN, CDR2 SVGIG (reference sequence). The CDR3 sequence is 17 residues long. Trimming removed 5 bases at V and 6 bases at J, with 27 bases between. CDR3 region: CAWAKGSSFLILDTQYF. The CDR3 nucleotides read TGTGCCTGGGCTAAAGGGAGCAGTTTTCTCATATTGGATACGCAGTATTTT.

The V call is TRBV21-1, the J call TRBJ2-7; the table assigns TRBD1, which was not confirmed against the DNA. TRBV21-1 is a pseudogene locus. This CDR3 region has 18 residues. The CDR3 spells CASSKVSPDRGHRYEQYF. The CDR3 bases are TGTGCCAGCAGCAAAGTAAGTCCTGACAGGGGGCATCGGTACGAGCAGTACTTC.

In this sample, this clone turned up a few times. V usage is TRBV5-1 and J usage is TRBJ2-7, with 8 nucleotides matching TRBD1. Germline lookup yields CDR1 SGHRS and CDR2 YFSETQ. V lost 4 bases to trimming and J lost 2 bases; unmatched junction nucleotides: 8. This CDR3 has 15 amino acids. For the CDR3, the DNA is TGCGCCAGCAGCCAGGACAGGGCAGGAACCTACGAGCAGTACTTC. Its translation is CASSQDRAGTYEQYF.

V is TRBV6-1 and J is TRBJ2-2, with 9 bases identical to TRBD2. V was clipped by 4 bases and J by 8 bases; unmatched bases: 8. CDR1 and CDR2 (germline): MNHNS, SASEGT. CDR3 length: 15 residues. Here the CDR3 reads CASSGSGSKVGELFF. The CDR3 region has the DNA TGTGCCAGCAGTGGTAGCGGGAGTAAAGTAGGGGAGCTGTTTTTT.

As DNA, the CDR3 is TGTGCCAGCAGTGAGGACAGGGAGTATGGCTACACCTTC. This translates into CASSEDREYGYTF. The rearrangement uses TRBV6-1 and TRBJ1-2, with TRBD1 matching 8 bases. J was trimmed by 5 bases and V by 3 bases; bases with no gene match: 2. In germline, CDR1 is MNHNS, CDR2 SASEGT. This CDR3 has 13 residues.

This clone came up a few times. This chain links TRBV5-4 with TRBJ2-1; 7 nucleotides match TRBD2. This CDR3 is built from 16 residues. Germline CDR1 reads SGHNT; CDR2 reads YYREEE (reference sequence). Losses at the gene ends were 0 bases for V and 3 bases for J; bases not matched to a gene: 6. The CDR3 DNA reads TGTGCCAGCAGCTTGGATCCTAGCGGAGTCTACAATGAGCAGTTCTTC. Protein sequence: CASSLDPSGVYNEQFF.